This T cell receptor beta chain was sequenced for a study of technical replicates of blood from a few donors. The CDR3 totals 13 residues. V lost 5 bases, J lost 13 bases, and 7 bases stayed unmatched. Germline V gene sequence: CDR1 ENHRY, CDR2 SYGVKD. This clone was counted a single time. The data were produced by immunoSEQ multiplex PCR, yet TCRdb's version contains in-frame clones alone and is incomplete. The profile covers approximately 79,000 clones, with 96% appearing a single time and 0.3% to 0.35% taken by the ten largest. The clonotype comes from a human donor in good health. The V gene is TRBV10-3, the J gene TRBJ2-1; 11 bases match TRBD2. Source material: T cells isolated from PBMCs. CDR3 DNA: TGTGCCATCAGTAGTCTACTAGCGGGAGAACAGTTCTTC. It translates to CAISSLLAGEQFF.